The next 28 T cell receptor beta chains were all read from a single sample in a study of T cell changes during pregnancy in multiple sclerosis. The protocol was immunoSEQ multiplex PCR, while the TCRdb copy is restricted to in-frame clones and leaves out a portion. The table includes under 55,000 clones, approximately 91% detected once. The sequenced sample was CD8+ T cells from peripheral blood mononuclear cells, obtained after pregnancy. The receptor set was obtained from a female donor with multiple sclerosis, enrolled in a pregnancy study.

The chain carries TRBV9 and TRBJ2-2, with 8 bases aligning to TRBD1. The V gene end was trimmed by 3 bases and the J gene end by 1 base; junction bases not matched to a gene: 11. The CDR3 has 18 residues. Looked up from germline, CDR1 is SGDLS and CDR2 is YYNGEE. For the CDR3, the DNA is TGTGCCAGCAGCGCAGTCCCCGGGACAGGTATGAACACCGGGGAGCTGTTTTTT. Amino acid sequence: CASSAVPGTGMNTGELFF.

The chain carries TRBV10-1 and TRBJ2-7; D call uncertain. The CDR3 runs 13 residues. Germline CDR1 and CDR2: WNHNN and SYGVQD (reference sequence). Trimming removed 4 bases from V and 0 bases from J, with 7 bases in between. The DNA for the CDR3 is TGCGCCAGCAGTGTAGCCGACTCCTACGAGCAGTACTTC. Protein product: CASSVADSYEQYF.

This chain uses TRBV7-8 with TRBJ1-1, with TRBD1 matching 8 bases. This CDR3 spans 15 amino acids. J gave up 4 bases and V 5 bases, and 9 bases lay outside the gene matches. CDR1 and CDR2 from the germline V gene are SGHVS and FQNEAQ. The CDR3 reads CASSHSTGEGTEAFF. CDR3 nucleotides: TGTGCCAGCAGCCATTCGACAGGGGAAGGCACTGAAGCTTTCTTT.

This chain joins TRBV27 and TRBJ2-3; 9 nucleotides line up with TRBD2. CDR1 MNHEY and CDR2 SMNVEV come from the germline V gene (reference sequence). This CDR3 is built from 16 residues. V lost 2 bases, J lost 6 bases, and 9 bases stayed unmatched. DNA for the CDR3: TGTGCCAGCAGTTTAGTAGCGGGGGCGCCCATGGATACGCAGTATTTT. This sequence encodes CASSLVAGAPMDTQYF.

This clone has only one observation. V gene TRBV6-1 combines with J gene TRBJ1-2; tentatively, D is TRBD1 (6 bases). With 1 base removed from V and 5 bases from J, the gap between germline ends came to 14 bases. The length of the CDR3 is 15 residues. Germline assignment: CDR1 MNHNS and CDR2 SASEGT. CDR3 loop: CASSEGGGSWYGYTF. The CDR3, as DNA: TGTGCCAGCAGTGAAGGGGGGGGCAGTTGGTATGGCTACACCTTC.

The V and J genes are TRBV19 and TRBJ2-7, with D possibly being TRBD1 (5 bases). This CDR3 region has 13 residues. Germline CDR1 is LNHDA and CDR2 is SQIVND (reference sequence). V gave up 4 bases and J gave up 3 bases, with 10 bases separating them. The CDR3 DNA sequence: TGTGCCAGTAGTAGCCGACAGAGCTACGAGCAGTACTTC. Amino acids: CASSSRQSYEQYF.

Remarks on this clone: At the DNA level, this CDR3 is encoded by other sequences in the same sample as well. The chain recombines TRBV11-2 with TRBJ2-7; 7 nucleotides agree with TRBD1. The CDR3 consists of 13 residues. Germline CDR1 is SGHAT and CDR2 is FQNNGV. The V and J ends lost 3 bases and 2 bases, in that order; junction bases with no gene match: 1. As DNA, the CDR3 is TGTGCCAGCAGCTTCGGGACAGCCTACGAGCAGTACTTC. This encodes CASSFGTAYEQYF.

J is TRBJ1-3 and V is TRBV29-1, with TRBD1 matching over 11 bases. This CDR3 contains 14 residues. Germline assignment: CDR1 SQVTM and CDR2 ANQGSEA. After removal of 7 bases from V and 4 bases from J, the junction contained 6 bases not matched to a gene. Here the CDR3 reads CSADRGRSGNTIYF. DNA of the CDR3: TGCAGCGCGGACAGGGGGCGATCCGGAAACACCATATATTTT.

The V gene is TRBV27, the J gene TRBJ1-6; possibly TRBD1 for D (6 bases). The V gene lost 11 bases and the J gene lost 6 bases, with 14 bases spanning the gap. This CDR3 spans 13 amino acids. From germline, CDR1 is MNHEY and CDR2 SMNVEV (reference sequence). The CDR3 region has the DNA TGTGCCGCAGGACAGTTGCTTAATTCACCCCTCCACTTT. This codes for CAAGQLLNSPLHF.

This chain links TRBV7-8 with TRBJ2-3, with 10 bases matching TRBD2. J gave up 10 bases and V 0 bases, and 16 bases lay outside the gene matches. Germline V CDR1 and CDR2: SGHVS, FQNEAQ. The CDR3 has 18 residues. CDR3 DNA: TGTGCCAGCAGCTTAGCCGATACTAGCGGGATCTTACCCTGGGCGCAGTATTTT. Protein: CASSLADTSGILPWAQYF. Drawing the rest from reference TRBV7-8 and TRBJ2-3, the complete variable domain is GAGVSQSPRYKVAKRGQDVALRCDPISGHVSLFWYQQALGQGPEFLTYFQNEAQLDKSGLPSDRFFAERPEGSVSTLKIQRTQQEDSAVYLCASSLADTSGILPWAQYFGPGTRLTVL.

This chain connects TRBV6-5 to TRBJ1-2; perhaps TRBD1 as D (5 bases). CDR3 length equals 14 residues. CDR1 and CDR2 (germline): MNHEY, SVGAGI. V was trimmed by 3 bases and J by 4 bases, leaving 12 bases between them. The CDR3: CASSYDSLRYGYTF. The CDR3 DNA sequence: TGTGCCAGCAGTTATGACAGCTTACGCTATGGCTACACCTTC.

The rearrangement uses TRBV5-6 and TRBJ2-4; 8 positions match TRBD2. Germline trimming cut 4 bases from V and 4 bases from J; bases unmatched to any gene: 1. Germline CDR1 and CDR2: SGHDT and YYEEEE. The CDR3 sequence is 13 residues long. The CDR3 loop reads CASSPGGKNIQYF. CDR3 in DNA: TGTGCCAGCAGCCCGGGGGGGAAAAACATTCAGTACTTC.

This rearrangement joins TRBV6-1 to TRBJ2-1, with 8 positions matching TRBD2. In germline, CDR1 is MNHNS, CDR2 SASEGT. This CDR3 spans 15 amino acids. Germline trimming cut 5 bases from V and 6 bases from J; bases unmatched to any gene: 9. The CDR3 spells CASSPTGGGLNEQFF. The CDR3 DNA reads as TGTGCCAGCAGTCCAACGGGGGGGGGCCTCAATGAGCAGTTCTTC.

The CDR3 DNA reads TGTGCCAGCAGCTTAGGGGTCAGGGTTTACGAGCAGTACTTC. Its protein product is CASSLGVRVYEQYF. This chain joins TRBV11-2 and TRBJ2-7; the D gene is possibly TRBD1 (5 bases). The CDR3 covers 14 residues. From germline, CDR1 is SGHAT and CDR2 FQNNGV. The V end lost 1 base, the J end lost 4 bases, and 11 bases lay between the germline ends. Complete variable domain (other parts from reference TRBV11-2 and TRBJ2-7): EAGVAQSPRYKIIEKRQSVAFWCNPISGHATLYWYQQILGQGPKLLIQFQNNGVVDDSQLPKDRFSAERLKGVDSTLKIQPAKLEDSAVYLCASSLGVRVYEQYFGPGTRLTVT.

This clone is a singleton in its sample. CDR3 bases: TGTGCCAGTAGCCCCGGGACAGGGATAGCCTACGAGCAGTACTTC. Translating gives CASSPGTGIAYEQYF. This chain connects TRBV19 to TRBJ2-7; 9 positions agree with TRBD1. Trimming removed 6 bases from V and 2 bases from J; junction bases left unmatched: 8. The germline V gene encodes CDR1 LNHDA and CDR2 SQIVND (reference sequence). The length of the CDR3 is 15 residues.

This clone showed up just once. The genes are TRBV10-2 and TRBJ2-7; the match to TRBD2 covers 8 bases. The CDR3 runs 16 residues. Germline lookup yields CDR1 WSHSY and CDR2 SAAADI. V trimming: 4 bases; J trimming: 5 bases; junction bases outside the gene matches: 13. Here the CDR3 DNA reads TGCGCCAGCAGTGGGTCGGGGGGGAATTCCCCCCACGAGCAGTACTTC. This encodes CASSGSGGNSPHEQYF.

V and J are TRBV4-1 and TRBJ2-1, with a weak D call TRBD2 (7 bases). The germline V and J ends were trimmed by 4 bases and 8 bases, with 15 bases remaining between them. The CDR3 is 14 amino acids. Germline V gene sequence: CDR1 MGHRA, CDR2 YSYEKL. DNA of the CDR3: TGCGCCAGCAGCCCTCCCTCGGGGGGCTATGAGCAGTTCTTC. This gives the protein CASSPPSGGYEQFF.

The V gene is TRBV6-5, the J gene TRBJ2-1; D might be TRBD2 (6 bases). Germline V lookup: CDR1 MNHEY, CDR2 SVGAGI. V shed 2 bases and J shed 0 bases, with 11 bases lying between them. The CDR3 contains 16 residues. The CDR3 DNA reads TGTGCCAGCAGTTACGATGCCGGGAGCTCCTACAATGAGCAGTTCTTC. Residues: CASSYDAGSSYNEQFF.

This clone was seen only once. This chain uses TRBV5-1 with TRBJ1-4, with D perhaps matching TRBD1 (5 bases). The CDR3 spans 15 residues. Between the trimmed V and J ends, which lost 7 bases and 8 bases, there was a span of 21 bases. CDR1 is SGHRS and CDR2 is YFSETQ in the germline V gene. This CDR3 reads CASCDSGAGTEKLFF. CDR3 coding DNA: TGCGCCAGCTGCGACAGCGGGGCAGGTACCGAAAAACTGTTTTTT.

The rearrangement joins TRBV7-9 to TRBJ2-5; 9 positions agree with TRBD1. Germline CDR1 and CDR2: SEHNR and FQNEAQ (reference sequence). The CDR3 is 14 residues long. J was trimmed by 5 bases and V by 5 bases; bases with no gene match: 6. This chain's CDR3 is CASSEQGARETQYF. CDR3 DNA: TGTGCCAGCAGCGAACAGGGGGCGCGGGAGACCCAGTACTTC.

The chain has TRBV19 and TRBJ2-7; 8 bases align to TRBD2. The V gene end was trimmed by 6 bases and the J gene end by 1 base; junction bases not matched to a gene: 5. This CDR3 comprises 14 residues. Germline CDR1 and CDR2: LNHDA and SQIVND (reference sequence). CDR3 loop: CASSPSGGSYEQYF. The CDR3 region has the DNA TGTGCCAGTAGCCCCAGCGGGGGTTCCTACGAGCAGTACTTC. The complete variable domain, with remaining parts taken from reference TRBV19 and TRBJ2-7, reads DGGITQSPKYLFRKEGQNVTLSCEQNLNHDAMYWYRQDPGQGLRLIYYSQIVNDFQKGDIAEGYSVSREKKESFPLTVTSAQKNPTAFYLCASSPSGGSYEQYFGPGTRLTVT.

The chain joins TRBV27 to TRBJ1-1, with D unresolved. From germline, CDR1 is MNHEY and CDR2 SMNVEV (reference sequence). The CDR3 sequence is 13 residues long. Trimming removed 5 bases at V and 7 bases at J, with 14 bases between. Here the CDR3 DNA reads TGTGCCAGCAGTGCCGGGAGCTTAGTTGAAGCTTTCTTT. This encodes CASSAGSLVEAFF.

The chain is built from TRBV9 and TRBJ2-3, with TRBD2 as a possible D gene (7 bases). This CDR3 has 15 amino acids. Germline V gives CDR1 SGDLS, CDR2 YYNGEE. The V end was cut by 3 bases, the J end by 5 bases, with 16 bases between. DNA of the CDR3: TGTGCCAGCAGCGGAGGGGGGGGGCAATTAGATACGCAGTATTTT. This codes for CASSGGGGQLDTQYF.

Sample share makes this clone medium-sized. This chain joins TRBV28 and TRBJ2-3; D remains ambiguous. CDR3 length: 13 amino acids. CDR1 is MDHEN and CDR2 is SYDVKM in the germline V gene. Trimming cost V 5 bases and J 4 bases, with 10 bases left between them. The CDR3 reads CASSIPAADTQYF. The CDR3 coding sequence is TGTGCCAGCAGTATTCCCGCGGCAGATACGCAGTATTTT.

V gene TRBV29-1 combines with J gene TRBJ2-1; maybe TRBD1 (6 bases). The CDR3 has 15 amino acids. The V gene's germline CDR1 is SQVTM and CDR2 ANQGSEA. V was clipped by 7 bases and J by 0 bases, with 16 bases between them. The CDR3 sequence is CSADRRDNSYNEQFF. The DNA of the CDR3 is TGCAGCGCTGACCGCCGGGACAACTCCTACAATGAGCAGTTCTTC.

This rearrangement joins TRBV30 to TRBJ1-5; D gene ambiguous. Trimming removed 1 base at V and 4 bases at J, with 8 bases between. In germline, CDR1 is GTSNPN, CDR2 SVGIG (reference sequence). The CDR3 covers 13 residues. The DNA of the CDR3 is TGTGCCTGGAGTGAACAGCCGAATCAGCCCCAGCATTTT. Amino acids: CAWSEQPNQPQHF.

V gene TRBV5-1 combines with J gene TRBJ2-5; D gene ambiguous. Germline CDR1 SGHRS, CDR2 YFSETQ. The length of the CDR3 is 13 residues. V was shortened by 0 bases and J by 2 bases, with 5 bases between the two germline ends. This CDR3 is CASSLVGQETQYF. For the CDR3, the DNA is TGCGCCAGCAGCTTGGTCGGGCAAGAGACCCAGTACTTC.

V usage is TRBV5-8 and J usage is TRBJ2-2; 7 bases align to TRBD1. V lost 6 bases, J lost 17 bases, and 7 bases stayed unmatched. The CDR3 covers 10 residues. Germline assignment: CDR1 SGHTS and CDR2 YDEGEE. The chain's CDR3 is CASTTDRDFF. DNA of the CDR3: TGTGCCAGCACCACCGACAGGGACTTTTTT.